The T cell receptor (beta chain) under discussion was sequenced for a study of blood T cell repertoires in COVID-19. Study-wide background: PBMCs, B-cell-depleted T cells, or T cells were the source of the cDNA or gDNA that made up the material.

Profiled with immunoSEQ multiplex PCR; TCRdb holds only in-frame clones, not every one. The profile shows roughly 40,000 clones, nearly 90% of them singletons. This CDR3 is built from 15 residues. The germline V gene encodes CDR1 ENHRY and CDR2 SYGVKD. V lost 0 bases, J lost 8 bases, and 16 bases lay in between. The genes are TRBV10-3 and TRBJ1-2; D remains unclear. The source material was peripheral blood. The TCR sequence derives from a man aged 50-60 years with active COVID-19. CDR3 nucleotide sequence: TGTGCCATCAGTGAGTCGGAGGCAGAAGTGCGAGGCTACACCTTC. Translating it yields CAISESEAEVRGYTF.